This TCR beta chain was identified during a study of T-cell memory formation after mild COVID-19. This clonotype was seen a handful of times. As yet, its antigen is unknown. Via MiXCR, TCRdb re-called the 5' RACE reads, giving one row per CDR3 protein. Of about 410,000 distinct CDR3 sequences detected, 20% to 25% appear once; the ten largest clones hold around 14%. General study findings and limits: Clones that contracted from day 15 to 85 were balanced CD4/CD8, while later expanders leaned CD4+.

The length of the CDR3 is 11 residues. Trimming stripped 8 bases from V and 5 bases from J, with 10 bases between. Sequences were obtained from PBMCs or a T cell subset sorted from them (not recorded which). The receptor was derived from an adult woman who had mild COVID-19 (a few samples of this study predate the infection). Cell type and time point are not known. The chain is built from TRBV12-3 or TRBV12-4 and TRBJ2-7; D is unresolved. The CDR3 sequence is CASGGIHEQYF. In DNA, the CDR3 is TGTGCCAGCGGCGGTATCCACGAGCAGTACTTC.